The entry below gives a single T cell receptor beta chain sequence along with its context. Original processing methods: Reference gene primer amplification gave estimated nucleated cell counts. Here immunoSEQ multiplex PCR was the method, and the copy in TCRdb shows in-frame clones only, minus some. D and trimming were read from the DNA, whereas the V and J calls and clone size are those reported in that table. The sample comprises some 120,000 clones, 80% of which are singletons, and approximately 2% rests with the top ten. This sample is drawn from a study of blood T cell repertoires in COVID-19. Study information: COVID-19 samples collected from the United States, Italy and Spain covered acute and convalescent phases. Sample material is recorded as cDNA or gDNA derived from T cells, B-cell-depleted T cells, or PBMCs.

From germline, CDR1 is SGHRS and CDR2 YFSETQ. V shed 0 bases and J shed 6 bases, with 9 bases lying between them. The CDR3 extends over 13 amino acids. This receptor was identified in a man between 65 and 85 years old with acute or convalescent COVID-19. This chain joins TRBV5-1 and TRBJ1-2; no clear D gene. Sequencing input: peripheral blood. The chain's CDR3 is CASSLADQDGYTF. In DNA, the CDR3 is TGCGCCAGCAGCTTGGCAGACCAGGATGGCTACACCTTC. Based on the CDR3 plus reference TRBV5-1 and TRBJ1-2, the full variable domain is KAGVTQTPRYLIKTRGQQVTLSCSPISGHRSVSWYQQTPGQGLQFLFEYFSETQRNKGNFPGRFSGRQFSNSRSEMNVSTLELGDSALYLCASSLADQDGYTFGSGTRLTVV.